This TCR beta chain appears in the sequencing data of a study of T cell responses to AZD1222 COVID-19 vaccine (TCRdb year 2021). For the wider study: A total of 233 trial participants underwent TCR sequencing, of whom roughly 210 had received two doses of AZD1222 and around 25 had received two doses of the MenACWY control vaccine. Enrollment into the trials was organized by age into subgroups of 18-55, 56-69 and 70-plus years, and those subgroups contained approximately 160, 26 and 62 TCR-sequenced participants, respectively. Points the paper makes about the study in general: Conclusions about previously exposed vaccinees are limited because only six or seven AZD1222 recipients were SARS-CoV-2 seropositive at baseline. Because no samples from the day 14 peak response were available, repertoires could be characterized only after the peak T cell response. The vaccine-associated CD4 TCRs covered the entire spike protein, and the dominant responses fell in regions 160-218 and 743-854. Nearly half of unique spike-specific TCRs reportedly recognized epitopes outside regions mutated in the B.1.351 and B.1.1.7 variants. Participants were mostly white British, with more females than males. The authors suggested clonal diversity may have been underestimated. After two AZD1222 doses, spike-specific TCR breadth and depth were significantly higher than at day 0 and than in MenACWY recipients. The 56-69-year group was small, and its depth increase did not reach significance, likely because of low power.

The time point label of this sample denotes: about 28 days (+/-7) after the second vaccine dose. AZD1222 recipients given second doses at about 4 weeks or at about 12 weeks were pooled, since spike-specific TCR depth and breadth were not found to differ between the two schedules. Vaccinee samples were obtained from the UK trials COV001 and COV002, which included a single-blind randomized controlled phase 2/3 trial of AZD1222 (ChAdOx1 nCoV-19) in healthy adults. Trial participant PBMC samples were collected at day 0 and day 28 after the second dose for TCRbeta chain sequencing. Regarding this clone: Its binding antigen is unknown. The sample holds no much larger clone one base away, and base qualities are not on file.

The CDR3 regions of human TCRbeta chains were subjected to immunosequencing. The published analysis was carried out like this. Repertoire TCRs were checked for matches against a reference library of SARS-CoV-2-specific TCRs that had been generated using the MIRA antigen-specificity platform. Breadth was defined as the fraction of unique TCRs that were SARS-CoV-2-associated. Depth was defined as the fraction of total T cells that were SARS-CoV-2-associated. Using the MIRA data, each spike-specific TCR was assigned both to the spike region to which the TCR was reactive and to a CD4 or CD8 class. Log10-transformed breadth and depth values were compared by one-way ANOVA with Sidak's multiple comparisons tests. TCRdb carries this immuneACCESS record with in-frame sequences only. Its versions omit some clonotypes, under half of them owing to an unresolved V gene in the studies checked, with the rest unexplained. Clonal size and the V and J genes are those of that table, whereas D and trimming came from the DNA. The sample data list about 120,000 clones, and approximately 90% of these were observed just once. 3% of the sample comes from the top ten.

At the junction V is shortened by 1 base and J by 0 bases, with 15 bases in between. Taken from the germline V gene, the CDR1 and CDR2 loops are SGHAT and FQNNGV. The CDR3, from cysteine to phenylalanine, totals 17 residues. CDR3 DNA is the only sequence kept; it has 51 bases, read in frame from the first base. Source: peripheral blood, taken 28 days after the second AZD1222 dose. The chain is made from TRBV11-2 and TRBJ2-5, with the D segment identity uncertain. The clonotype originates from an adult who received the AZD1222 COVID-19 vaccine. The bases are TGTGCCAGCAGCTTAGTTCCCCGAAGCGTGCACCAAGAGACCCAGTACTTC. Translated, this is CASSLVPRSVHQETQYF. With all but the CDR3 taken from the reference TRBV11-2 and TRBJ2-5 genes, the full variable domain is: EAGVAQSPRYKIIEKRQSVAFWCNPISGHATLYWYQQILGQGPKLLIQFQNNGVVDDSQLPKDRFSAERLKGVDSTLKIQPAKLEDSAVYLCASSLVPRSVHQETQYFGPGTRLLVL.